This T cell receptor (beta chain) was captured by sequencing in a study of shared clonotypes between healthy human individuals. Study-level results: Shared clonotypes across all four donors exceeded non-shared ones in generation probability.

This clone was recorded only once. Its antigen is currently unknown. The germline gives CDR1 GTSNPN, CDR2 SVGIG (reference sequence). The CDR3 loop spans 14 amino acids. V lost 3 bases, J lost 3 bases, and 6 bases stayed unmatched. Sorted-subset replicate PCRs used roughly 220 ng DNA, around 27,000 T cell genomes. Methods used by the authors: Sequence data from immunoSEQ were junction-only and lacked quality scores; consequently, filtering differed. The method was immunoSEQ multiplex PCR; TCRdb's version includes in-frame clones alone and lacks a portion of them. From that table come the V and J calls and clone size; the DNA was used to work out D and trimming. The sample has around 700,000 clones, under 80% seen once.

The gene calls are TRBV30 and TRBJ2-7, with 9 bases identical to TRBD1. The clonotype originates from a woman between 25 and 40 years old in good health. The specimen was memory CD4+ T cells sorted from blood. Subset of the sample: CD45RA-negative fraction. The CDR3 loop is CAWRPGTGNYEQYF. As DNA, the CDR3 is TGTGCCTGGAGACCGGGGACAGGGAACTACGAGCAGTACTTC.